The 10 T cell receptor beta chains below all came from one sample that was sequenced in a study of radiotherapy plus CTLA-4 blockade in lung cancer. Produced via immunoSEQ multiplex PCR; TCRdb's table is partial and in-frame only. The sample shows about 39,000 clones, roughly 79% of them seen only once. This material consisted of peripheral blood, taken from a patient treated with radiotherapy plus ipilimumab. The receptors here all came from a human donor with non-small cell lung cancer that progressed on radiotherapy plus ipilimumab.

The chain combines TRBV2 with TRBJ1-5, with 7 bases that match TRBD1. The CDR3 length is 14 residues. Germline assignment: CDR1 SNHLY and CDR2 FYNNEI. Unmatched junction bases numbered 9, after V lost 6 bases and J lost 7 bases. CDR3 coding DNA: TGTGCCAGCAGAGTAACAGGGGATTGGCAGCCCCAGCATTTT. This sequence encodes CASRVTGDWQPQHF.

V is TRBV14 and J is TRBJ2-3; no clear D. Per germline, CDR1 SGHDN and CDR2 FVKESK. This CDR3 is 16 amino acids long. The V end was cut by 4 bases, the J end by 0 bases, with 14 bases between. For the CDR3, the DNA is TGTGCCAGCAGCCTATTTTTGCGGTCTAGCACAGATACGCAGTATTTT. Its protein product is CASSLFLRSSTDTQYF.

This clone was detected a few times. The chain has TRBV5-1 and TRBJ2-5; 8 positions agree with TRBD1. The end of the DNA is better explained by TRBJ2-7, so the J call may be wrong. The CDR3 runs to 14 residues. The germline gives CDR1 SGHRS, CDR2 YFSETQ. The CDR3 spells CASNAGTGSYEQYF. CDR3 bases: TGCGCCAGCAACGCCGGGACAGGCTCCTACGAGCAGTACTTC.

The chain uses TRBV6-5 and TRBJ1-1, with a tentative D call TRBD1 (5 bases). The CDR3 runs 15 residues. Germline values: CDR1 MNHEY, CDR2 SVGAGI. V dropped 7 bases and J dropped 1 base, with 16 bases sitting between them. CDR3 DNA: TGTGCCAGCATCCCACCGGCAGGGCGGAACACTGAAGCTTTCTTT. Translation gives CASIPPAGRNTEAFF.

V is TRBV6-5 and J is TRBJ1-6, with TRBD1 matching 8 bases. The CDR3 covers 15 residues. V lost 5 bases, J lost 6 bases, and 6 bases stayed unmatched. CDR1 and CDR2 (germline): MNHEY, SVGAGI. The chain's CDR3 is CASSVRDRSNSPLHF. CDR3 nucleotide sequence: TGTGCCAGCAGTGTCCGGGACAGGAGTAATTCACCCCTCCACTTT.

CDR3 DNA sequence: TGTGCCAGTAGTTTCCAACATGACATGAACACTGAAGCTTTCTTT. Translated: CASSFQHDMNTEAFF. V gene TRBV19 combines with J gene TRBJ1-1; no clear D gene. The CDR3 extends over 15 amino acids. Looked up from germline, CDR1 is LNHDA and CDR2 is SQIVND (reference sequence). The V gene lost 5 bases and the J gene lost 0 bases, with 13 bases spanning the gap.

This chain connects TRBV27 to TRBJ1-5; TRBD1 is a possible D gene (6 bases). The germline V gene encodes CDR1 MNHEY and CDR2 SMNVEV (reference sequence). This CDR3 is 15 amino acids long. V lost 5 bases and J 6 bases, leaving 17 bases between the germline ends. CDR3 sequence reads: CASSLTVGGAQPQHF. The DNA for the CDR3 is TGTGCCAGCAGTCTCACAGTAGGGGGGGCTCAGCCCCAGCATTTT.

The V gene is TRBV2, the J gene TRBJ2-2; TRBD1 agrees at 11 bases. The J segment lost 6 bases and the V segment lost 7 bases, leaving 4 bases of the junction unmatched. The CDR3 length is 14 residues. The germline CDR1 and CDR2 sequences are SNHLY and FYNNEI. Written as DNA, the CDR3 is TGTGCCAGCACATGGACAGGGGGCCCCGGGGAGCTGTTTTTT. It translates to CASTWTGGPGELFF.

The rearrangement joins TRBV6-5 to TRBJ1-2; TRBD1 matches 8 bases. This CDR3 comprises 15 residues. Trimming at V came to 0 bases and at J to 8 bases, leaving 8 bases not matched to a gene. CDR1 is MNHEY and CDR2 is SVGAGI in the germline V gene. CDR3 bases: TGTGCCAGCAGTTACTCAGCTCAGGGGGCTAGCGGCTACACCTTC. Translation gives CASSYSAQGASGYTF.

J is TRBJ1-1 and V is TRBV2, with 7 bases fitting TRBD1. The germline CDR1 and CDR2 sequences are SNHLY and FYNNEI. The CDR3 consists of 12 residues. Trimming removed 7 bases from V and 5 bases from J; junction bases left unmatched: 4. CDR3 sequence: CASIQGNTEAFF. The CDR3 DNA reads TGTGCCAGCATACAGGGGAATACTGAAGCTTTCTTT.